This is a list of T cell receptor beta chains from one sample in a study of T cell repertoires in cytomegalovirus infection. No antigen is known for these receptors. TCRdb re-analysed the reads in MiXCR, keeping a single row per CDR3 protein. The data contain 200,000 or so distinct CDR3 sequences, less than 50% of them singletons. Sequencing was performed on CD8+ T cells from cultured PBMCs, taken from culture after CMV antigen stimulation. The receptors were gathered from a human donor in good health (CMV status not recorded). Some clones in this sample may be carry-over from other donors' samples. The CDR3 runs from the conserved cysteine through the conserved F or W.

>TRBJ2-1|TRBV19
CATIRGNEQFF
>TRBJ2-7|TRBV27
CASSLVQGYAYEQYF
>TRBJ1-4|TRBV28
CASSFVEGRGLFF
>TRBJ2-7|TRBV12-3/TRBV12-4
CASSFGTGVLSSYEQYF
>TRBJ2-1|TRBV7-9
CASSSHNNEQFF
>TRBJ2-7|TRBV7-2
CASTRNYPQSHEQYF
>TRBJ2-5|TRBV7-8
CASSSRVTAQETQYF
>TRBJ2-1|TRBV11-2
CASSPPGLHSEEQFF
>TRBJ1-2|TRBV27
CASREPGNGYTF
>TRBJ2-1|TRBV19
CASSIYNEQFF
>TRBJ1-2|TRBV6-1
CASSGSGGTHYGYTF
>TRBJ1-3|TRBV12-3/TRBV12-4
CASRPPGRGGQSGNTIYF
>TRBJ2-3|TRBV10-3
CAINDGGRSTDTQYF
>TRBJ1-4|TRBV13
CASSRPGTNEKLFF
>TRBJ2-7|TRBV27
CASSPGQGMYEQYF
>TRBJ1-2|TRBV25-1
CASSEGPYGYTF
>TRBJ2-7|TRBV4-1
CASSPVLAGIFYEQYF
>TRBJ2-3|TRBV11-2
CASSPQWGTSTDTQYF
>TRBJ1-1|TRBV18
CASSPLQFSAEAFF
>TRBJ2-5|TRBV14
CASSLAGTSKETQYF
>TRBJ2-7|TRBV7-2
CASSFSGRDAYEQYF
>TRBJ1-1|TRBV10-3
CAIGSTGVLITEAFF
>TRBJ2-5|TRBV7-9
CASSPKTGGETQYF
>TRBJ2-3|TRBV11-2
CASSLGAAGPNVADTQYF
>TRBJ2-3|TRBV20-1
CSARDVAPLGQYF
>TRBJ2-7|TRBV9
CASSVGGDFYTYEQYF
>TRBJ1-2|TRBV29-1
CSVHTGTVAGYTF
>TRBJ2-1|TRBV5-5
CASSSTSGGPREQFF
>TRBJ2-1|TRBV5-1
CASSRPKQLAGGRPYNEQFF
>TRBJ1-1|TRBV7-9
CASSLVLKMGTEAFF
>TRBJ2-1|TRBV7-8
CASSRLGQGAYNEQFF
>TRBJ2-5|TRBV7-9
CASSSGLAGGSRWGQYF
>TRBJ2-1|TRBV7-9
CASSIGPFGTYNEQFF
>TRBJ1-5|TRBV7-6
CASSLTPGAGPQHF
>TRBJ2-4|TRBV7-9
CASSYDRVPRNQYF
>TRBJ2-7|TRBV6-8
CASSYTGQTYEQYF
>TRBJ2-1|TRBV14
CASSLGQPSAYNEQFF
>TRBJ2-7|TRBV6-2/TRBV6-3
CASSYSLGGSEQYF
>TRBJ2-5|TRBV7-3
CASSRVGTPSETQYF
>TRBJ1-2|TRBV6-5
CASTNTDSLYGYTF
>TRBJ2-5|TRBV7-2
CASSLGTAQYQETQYF
>TRBJ2-7|TRBV23-1
CASSRGTGTYEQYF
>TRBJ1-1|TRBV6-2/TRBV6-3
CASRLDLSGHLAGNTEAFF